The 19 T cell receptor beta chains reported below all come from one sample, sequenced in a study of T-cell memory formation after mild COVID-19. MiXCR, run by TCRdb on the 5' RACE reads, gives a single entry per CDR3 protein. The repertoire holds almost 550,000 distinct CDR3 sequences, with about a fifth as singletons. Sequenced material: PBMCs or a T cell subset sorted from them (not recorded which). All receptors derive from an adult woman who had mild COVID-19 (a few samples of this study predate the infection). Cell type and time point are not known.

A few counts support this clonotype. The chain has TRBV3-1 and TRBJ2-1; the match to TRBD1 covers 7 bases. Germline-derived CDR1 and CDR2 are LGHDT and YNNKEL (reference sequence). This CDR3 contains 10 residues. V lost 8 bases to trimming and J lost 14 bases; unmatched junction nucleotides: 6. This CDR3 reads CASGPTGKFF. CDR3 coding DNA: TGTGCCAGCGGACCGACAGGGAAGTTCTTC.

The chain joins TRBV19 to TRBJ2-4; D is unresolved. The CDR3 contains 18 residues. Germline V gene sequence: CDR1 LNHDA, CDR2 SQIVND (reference sequence). V was pared by 5 bases and J by 4 bases, with 24 bases between. DNA for the CDR3: TGTGCCAGTAGTCCCAACCTCGGCGGCGGCCTTTCAAAAAACATTCAGTACTTC. It codes for CASSPNLGGGLSKNIQYF.

The chain has TRBV7-3 and TRBJ2-3, with a tentative D call TRBD2 (6 bases). This CDR3 region has 16 residues. V was trimmed by 2 bases and J by 2 bases, leaving 14 bases between them. CDR1 is SGHTA, CDR2 FQGTGA, per germline. The CDR3 coding sequence is TGTGCCAGCAGCTTATGGGCGGGGAGAGACACAGATACGCAGTATTTT. Encoded protein: CASSLWAGRDTDTQYF.

This clonotype came up once. The chain couples TRBV11-2 to TRBJ2-7; D is perhaps TRBD2 (5 bases). The CDR3 is 12 amino acids. Trimming left V 0 bases short and J 9 bases short, with 9 bases between. Germline loops: CDR1 SGHAT, CDR2 FQNNGV. The CDR3 here is CASSLDPAGQYF. CDR3 bases: TGTGCCAGCAGCTTAGACCCGGCGGGGCAGTACTTC.

This clonotype was seen only a few times. The junction and the germline gene differ at one end; a read error may be behind it. The chain joins TRBV7-7 to TRBJ2-1, with D perhaps given as TRBD1 or TRBD2 (6 bases each). CDR3 length: 14 amino acids. The germline CDR1 and CDR2 sequences are SSHAT and FNYEAQ (reference sequence). The CDR3 region has the DNA TGTGCTAGCAGCTTAGCGTGGGGGGCCGGTGAGCAGTTCTTC. Its protein product is CASSLAWGAGEQFF.

The chain recombines TRBV4-2 with TRBJ2-5, with 10 bases fitting TRBD2. The J segment lost 5 bases and the V segment lost 4 bases, leaving 7 bases of the junction unmatched. The CDR3 contains 15 residues. CDR1 and CDR2 from the germline V gene are LGHNA and YNFKEQ. CDR3 sequence reads: CASSLERGGRETQYF. In DNA, the CDR3 is TGTGCCAGCAGCCTCGAGCGGGGGGGCCGGGAGACCCAGTACTTC.

The V call is TRBV5-1, the J call TRBJ2-3; 8 bases agree with TRBD2. Per the germline V gene, CDR1 is SGHRS and CDR2 is YFSETQ. Germline trimming cut 0 bases from V and 1 base from J; bases unmatched to any gene: 4. The CDR3 consists of 16 residues. CDR3 residues: CASSLAKTSGTDTQYF. The CDR3 DNA is TGCGCCAGCAGCTTGGCCAAGACTAGCGGCACAGATACGCAGTATTTT.

This clonotype was seen a handful of times. The rearrangement joins TRBV5-1 to TRBJ2-3; D tentatively reads TRBD1 or TRBD2 (5 bases each). CDR1 is SGHRS, CDR2 YFSETQ, per germline. V gave up 2 bases and J gave up 1 base, with 14 bases separating them. This CDR3 is 16 amino acids long. The CDR3 bases are TGCGCCAGCAGCTTTTTACCGGGACGGGGCACAGATACGCAGTATTTT. This encodes CASSFLPGRGTDTQYF.

In this sample, this clonotype turned up many times. The rearrangement links TRBV24-1 to TRBJ2-7; maybe TRBD1 (5 bases). Germline V gene data show CDR1 as KGHDR and CDR2 as SFDVKD. Trimming stripped 7 bases from V and 0 bases from J, with 9 bases between. The CDR3 runs to 13 residues. CDR3 nucleotide sequence: TGTGCCACCAGAGGACATAGCTCCTACGAGCAGTACTTC. Protein: CATRGHSSYEQYF.

This clonotype showed up just a few times. The rearrangement links TRBV12-3 or TRBV12-4 to TRBJ2-7; D unresolved. Trimming took off 6 bases at V and 4 bases at J, with 16 bases between the two ends. The CDR3 sequence is 14 residues long. The CDR3 loop reads CASSHEKYGYEQYF. CDR3 nucleotide sequence: TGTGCCAGCAGCCATGAAAAGTACGGATACGAGCAGTACTTC.

The J gene is TRBJ1-5, the V gene TRBV7-9, with 7 nucleotides matching TRBD1. CDR3 length: 14 residues. V lost 4 bases to trimming and J lost 7 bases; unmatched junction nucleotides: 7. Germline CDR1 and CDR2: SEHNR and FQNEAQ (reference sequence). This CDR3 is CASSSEGGGQPQHF. The CDR3 bases are TGTGCCAGCAGCTCCGAAGGAGGGGGCCAGCCCCAGCATTTT.

At least ten counts were recorded for this clonotype. J is TRBJ2-7 and V is TRBV4-2; D not certain. Germline CDR1 is LGHNA and CDR2 is YNFKEQ. The V end was cut by 0 bases, the J end by 0 bases, with 9 bases between. The length of the CDR3 is 15 residues. In nucleotides, the CDR3 is TGTGCCAGCAGCCAAGATGGGGTCAGCTCCTACGAGCAGTACTTC. This translates into CASSQDGVSSYEQYF.

The gene calls are TRBV7-9 and TRBJ1-1, with D possibly being TRBD1 (5 bases). In germline, CDR1 is SEHNR, CDR2 FQNEAQ (reference sequence). This CDR3 contains 15 residues. The V end lost 1 base, the J end lost 4 bases, and 13 bases lay between the germline ends. CDR3 bases: TGTGCCAGCAGCTTAGGTTCGGGCAGGGTCACTGAAGCTTTCTTT. It specifies CASSLGSGRVTEAFF.

There are a few counts of this clonotype. J is TRBJ2-7 and V is TRBV5-1; D might be TRBD1 (5 bases). The germline V and J ends were trimmed by 0 bases and 2 bases, with 12 bases remaining between them. Germline CDR1 and CDR2: SGHRS and YFSETQ. The CDR3 is 15 amino acids. CDR3 loop: CASSLEGAPAYEQYF. DNA for the CDR3: TGCGCCAGCAGCTTGGAAGGGGCCCCCGCCTACGAGCAGTACTTC.

The chain couples TRBV29-1 to TRBJ1-1, with 7 bases lining up with TRBD1. This CDR3 contains 13 residues. V was clipped by 5 bases and J by 4 bases; unmatched bases: 7. CDR1 SQVTM and CDR2 ANQGSEA come from the germline V gene. The CDR3 reads CSVNRGWGTEAFF. The CDR3, as DNA: TGCAGCGTTAACAGGGGATGGGGCACTGAAGCTTTCTTT.

The genes are TRBV30 and TRBJ2-7; 8 bases fit TRBD1. With 2 bases clipped from V and 0 bases from J, the junction kept 3 bases outside the gene matches. Germline CDR1 reads GTSNPN; CDR2 reads SVGIG (reference sequence). This CDR3 comprises 14 residues. CDR3 loop: CAWSSGTGSYEQYF. The CDR3 bases are TGTGCCTGGAGTTCCGGGACAGGCTCCTACGAGCAGTACTTC. Drawing the rest from reference TRBV30 and TRBJ2-7, the complete variable domain is SQTIHQWPATLVQPVGSPLSLECTVEGTSNPNLYWYRQAAGRGLQLLFYSVGIGQISSEVPQNLSASRPQDRQFILSSKKLLLSDSGFYLCAWSSGTGSYEQYFGPGTRLTVT.

The sample holds a few counts of this clonotype. The V call is TRBV20-1, the J call TRBJ2-2, with D perhaps TRBD2 (5 bases). The germline CDR1 and CDR2 sequences are DFQATT and SNEGSKA (reference sequence). The CDR3 has 13 residues. Trimming took 5 bases from V and 4 from J, leaving 11 bases between them. The CDR3: CSASDTSTGELFF. DNA of the CDR3: TGCAGTGCTTCCGATACTAGCACCGGGGAGCTGTTTTTT.

The rearrangement uses TRBV3-1 and TRBJ1-1; perhaps TRBD1 as D (5 bases). The CDR3 loop spans 12 amino acids. Germline CDR1 and CDR2: LGHDT and YNNKEL (reference sequence). The ends were cut back, 4 bases at V and 11 bases at J, with 14 bases in the middle. The CDR3 DNA reads TGTGCCAGCAGCCTGGGGGAGGGGACGGCTTTCTTT. Translated: CASSLGEGTAFF. Using reference TRBV3-1 and TRBJ1-1 for the parts outside the CDR3, the full variable domain is DTAVSQTPKYLVTQMGNDKSIKCEQNLGHDTMYWYKQDSKKFLKIMFSYNNKELIINETVPNRFSPKSPDKAHLNLHINSLELGDSAVYFCASSLGEGTAFFGQGTRLTVV.

The chain carries TRBV4-3 and TRBJ2-7; D unclear. V was shortened by 0 bases and J by 7 bases, with 13 bases between the two germline ends. The CDR3 loop spans 14 amino acids. Germline V gene data show CDR1 as LGHNA and CDR2 as YSLEER. The CDR3 protein is CASSQDSGLGEQYF. The CDR3 nucleotides are TGCGCCAGCAGCCAAGATTCCGGGTTGGGGGAGCAGTACTTC.